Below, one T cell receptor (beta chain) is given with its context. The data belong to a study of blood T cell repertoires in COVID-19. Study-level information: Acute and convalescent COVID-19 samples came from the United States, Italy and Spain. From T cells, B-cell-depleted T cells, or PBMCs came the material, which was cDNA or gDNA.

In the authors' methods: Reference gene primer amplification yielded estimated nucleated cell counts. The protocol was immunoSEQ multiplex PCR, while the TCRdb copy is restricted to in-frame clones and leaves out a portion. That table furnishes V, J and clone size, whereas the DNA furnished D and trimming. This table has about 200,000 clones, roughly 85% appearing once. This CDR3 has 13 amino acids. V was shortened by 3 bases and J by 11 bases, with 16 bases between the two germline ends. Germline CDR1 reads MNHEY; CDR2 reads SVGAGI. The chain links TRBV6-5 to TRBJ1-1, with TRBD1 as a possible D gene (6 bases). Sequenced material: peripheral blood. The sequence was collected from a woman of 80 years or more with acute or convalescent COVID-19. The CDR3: CASSYEAGVKAFF. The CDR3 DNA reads TGTGCCAGCAGTTATGAGGCAGGGGTAAAGGCTTTCTTT.